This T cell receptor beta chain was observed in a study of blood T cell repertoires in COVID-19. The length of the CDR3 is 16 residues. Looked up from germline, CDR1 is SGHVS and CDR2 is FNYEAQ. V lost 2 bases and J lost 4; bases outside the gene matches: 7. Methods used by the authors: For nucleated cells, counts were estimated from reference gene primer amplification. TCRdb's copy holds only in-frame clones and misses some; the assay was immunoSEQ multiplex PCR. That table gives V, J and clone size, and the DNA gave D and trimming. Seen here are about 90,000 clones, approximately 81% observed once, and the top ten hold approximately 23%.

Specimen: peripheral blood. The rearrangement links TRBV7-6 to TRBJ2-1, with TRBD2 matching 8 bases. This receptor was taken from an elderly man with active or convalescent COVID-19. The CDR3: CASSLRISGVYNEQFF. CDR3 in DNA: TGTGCCAGCAGCTTACGTATTAGCGGGGTTTACAATGAGCAGTTCTTC. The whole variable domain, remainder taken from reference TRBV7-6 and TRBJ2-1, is GAGVSQSPRYKVTKRGQDVALRCDPISGHVSLYWYRQALGQGPEFLTYFNYEAQQDKSGLPNDRFSAERPEGSISTLTIQRTEQRDSAMYRCASSLRISGVYNEQFFGPGTRLTVL.